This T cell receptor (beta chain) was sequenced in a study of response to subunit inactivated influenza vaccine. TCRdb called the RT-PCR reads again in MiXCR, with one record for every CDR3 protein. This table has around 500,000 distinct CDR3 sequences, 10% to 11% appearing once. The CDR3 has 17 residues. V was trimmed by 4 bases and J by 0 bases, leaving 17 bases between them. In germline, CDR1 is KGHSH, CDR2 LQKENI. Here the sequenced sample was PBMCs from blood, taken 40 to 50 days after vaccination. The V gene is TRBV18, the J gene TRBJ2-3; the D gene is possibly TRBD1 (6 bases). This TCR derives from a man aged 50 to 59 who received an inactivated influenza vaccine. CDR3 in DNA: TGTGCCAGCTCACGCGTCCCTGGGACATATAGCACAGATACGCAGTATTTT. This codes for CASSRVPGTYSTDTQYF.